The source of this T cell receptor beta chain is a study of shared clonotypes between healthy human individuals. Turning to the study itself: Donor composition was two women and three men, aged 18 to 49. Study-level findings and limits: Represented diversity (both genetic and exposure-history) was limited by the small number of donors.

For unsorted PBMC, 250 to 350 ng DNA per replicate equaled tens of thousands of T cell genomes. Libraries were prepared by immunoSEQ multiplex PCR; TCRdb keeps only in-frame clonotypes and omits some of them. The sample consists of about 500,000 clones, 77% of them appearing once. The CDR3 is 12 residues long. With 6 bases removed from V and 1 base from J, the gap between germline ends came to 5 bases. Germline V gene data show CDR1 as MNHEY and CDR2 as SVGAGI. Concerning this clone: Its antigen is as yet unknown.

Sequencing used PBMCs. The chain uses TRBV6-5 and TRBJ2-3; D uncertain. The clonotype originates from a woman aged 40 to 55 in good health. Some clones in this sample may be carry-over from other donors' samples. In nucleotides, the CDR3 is TGTGCCAGCAGAGACCGCACAGATACGCAGTATTTT. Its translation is CASRDRTDTQYF.